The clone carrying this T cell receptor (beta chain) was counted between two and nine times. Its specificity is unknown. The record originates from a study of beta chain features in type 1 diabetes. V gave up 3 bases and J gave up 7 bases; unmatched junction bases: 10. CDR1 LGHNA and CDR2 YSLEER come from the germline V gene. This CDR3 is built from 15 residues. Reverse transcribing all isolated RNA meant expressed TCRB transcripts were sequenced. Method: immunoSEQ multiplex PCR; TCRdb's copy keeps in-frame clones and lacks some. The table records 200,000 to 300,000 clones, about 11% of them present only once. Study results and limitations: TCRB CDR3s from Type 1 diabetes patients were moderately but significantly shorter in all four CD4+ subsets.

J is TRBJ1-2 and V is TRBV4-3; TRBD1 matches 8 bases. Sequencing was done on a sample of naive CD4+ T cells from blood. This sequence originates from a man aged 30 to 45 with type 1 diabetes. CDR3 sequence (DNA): TGCGCCAGCAGCCATGGTTTACTAACAGGGGGTGGCTACACCTTC. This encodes CASSHGLLTGGGYTF.